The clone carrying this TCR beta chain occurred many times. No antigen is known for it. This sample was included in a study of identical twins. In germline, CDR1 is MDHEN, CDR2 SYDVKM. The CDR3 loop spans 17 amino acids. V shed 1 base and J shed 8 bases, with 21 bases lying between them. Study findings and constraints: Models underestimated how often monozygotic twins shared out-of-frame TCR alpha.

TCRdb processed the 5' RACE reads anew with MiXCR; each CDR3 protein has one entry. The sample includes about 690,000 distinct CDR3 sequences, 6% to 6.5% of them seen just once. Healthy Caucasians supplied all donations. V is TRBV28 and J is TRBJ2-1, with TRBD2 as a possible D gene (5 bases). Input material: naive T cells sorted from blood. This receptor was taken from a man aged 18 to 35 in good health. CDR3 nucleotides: TGTGCCAGCAGTTTATCAATGTCTCTTGCTAGCTTACATGAGCAGTTCTTC. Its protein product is CASSLSMSLASLHEQFF.